Described below is a single TCR beta chain sequence and its context. Its antigen remains unidentified. The junction departs from germline at one end; a sequencing error may be responsible. The sample comes from a study of cytomegalovirus exposure and HLA in healthy donors. Study-level points and caveats: The study designated 150 or so TCR beta chains cytomegalovirus-associated. Sequencing artifact likely explains a cluster of highly shared sequence variants.

While unrecorded immune exposures were likely, the donors were nominally healthy when sampled. A multiplex PCR was run with 60 Vbeta primers and 13 Jbeta primers. Libraries were prepared by immunoSEQ multiplex PCR; TCRdb keeps only in-frame clonotypes and omits some of them. The sample comprises about 160,000 clones, around four fifths of which are singletons, and more than 1.4% rests with the top ten. Sequencing was done on a sample of PBMCs. The TCR sequence derives from a male donor in good health and CMV-seronegative.

This CDR3 reads CVSSILTGNYEQYF. The CDR3 DNA is TGTGTCAGTAGTATCCTGACAGGGAACTACGAGCAGTACTTC. V gene TRBV19 combines with J gene TRBJ2-7; 7 bases match TRBD1. This CDR3 is built from 14 residues. CDR1 and CDR2 (germline): LNHDA, SQIVND (reference sequence).